This T cell receptor (beta chain) was retrieved from a study of post-analysis software for immune sequencing data. Study-wide background: As for disease course, relapsing-remitting, secondary progressive and progressive-relapsing multiple sclerosis were all included. Findings and limits, study-wide: Batch-mates among the samples co-clustered strongly by F measure. Patients used five TRBV segments, including TRBV5-6, TRBV5-1 and TRBV20-1, more often than controls. When compared against controls, multiple sclerosis patients showed significantly lower normalized Chao1 diversity.

This CDR3 contains 13 residues. Germline CDR1 and CDR2: SGDLS and YYNGEE. Deletions cut 2 bases from V and 5 bases from J, with 10 bases between. Unique molecular identifiers featured in each of the TCR beta cDNA libraries. The source material, roughly 0.9 to 11 million T cells, gave rise to 500,000 or so cDNA molecules. TCRdb itself ran the PCR reads through MiXCR, one entry per CDR3 protein. The table has roughly 870,000 distinct CDR3 sequences, approximately 50% seen once. This clonotype was detected only a few times. What it binds is unknown. The TCR was taken from a girl between 10 and 17 years old with multiple sclerosis. V gene TRBV9 combines with J gene TRBJ2-5; D may match TRBD1 or TRBD2 (5 bases each). Sequencing was performed on blood. CDR3 residues: CASSVSREETQYF. The CDR3 nucleotides read TGTGCCAGCAGCGTCTCCAGGGAGGAGACCCAGTACTTC.